The 24 T cell receptor beta chains presented below share a single source sample, sequenced in a study of cytomegalovirus exposure and HLA in healthy donors. The PCR employed 60 Vbeta primers together with 13 Jbeta primers. Sequencing used immunoSEQ multiplex PCR; TCRdb keeps in-frame clones, though not all of them. This table has 100,000 to 150,000 clones, approximately 80% appearing once. Sequenced material: PBMCs. These receptors were taken from a man aged 50 or older in good health and CMV-seronegative.

The chain employs TRBV6-6 and TRBJ1-6, with a tentative D call TRBD1 (5 bases). The CDR3 length is 15 residues. The V end lost 11 bases, the J end lost 6 bases, and 20 bases lay between the germline ends. Germline V gene sequence: CDR1 MNHNY, CDR2 SVGAGI (reference sequence). Written as DNA, the CDR3 is TGTGCCGGCCGAGAGTATGACAGAGGTAATTCACCCCTCCACTTT. As protein: CAGREYDRGNSPLHF.

The J gene is TRBJ1-2, the V gene TRBV4-2, with D uncertain. The germline gives CDR1 LGHNA, CDR2 YNFKEQ. Trimming stripped 2 bases from V and 4 bases from J, with 14 bases between. The CDR3 is 15 residues long. The CDR3 loop is CASSQTSVRSYGYTF. The CDR3 DNA sequence: TGTGCCAGCAGCCAAACGAGTGTCCGTTCCTATGGCTACACCTTC.

This clone was seen a single time. The CDR3 loop reads CSVEDGGGHEQYF. CDR3 in DNA: TGCAGCGTTGAAGACGGGGGGGGCCACGAGCAGTACTTC. This chain connects TRBV29-1 to TRBJ2-7; 8 bases agree with TRBD2. Germline values: CDR1 SQVTM, CDR2 ANQGSEA. This CDR3 comprises 13 residues. J was trimmed by 5 bases and V by 0 bases; bases with no gene match: 3.

The V call is TRBV19, the J call TRBJ1-1, with 7 bases fitting TRBD1. CDR1 is LNHDA and CDR2 is SQIVND in the germline V gene (reference sequence). The CDR3 totals 14 residues. V lost 5 bases to trimming and J lost 2 bases; unmatched junction nucleotides: 5. This CDR3 is CASSAQGGNTEAFF. The CDR3 DNA reads as TGTGCCAGTAGTGCCCAGGGGGGAAACACTGAAGCTTTCTTT. The full variable domain, in which reference TRBV19 and TRBJ1-1 provide the parts outside the CDR3, is DGGITQSPKYLFRKEGQNVTLSCEQNLNHDAMYWYRQDPGQGLRLIYYSQIVNDFQKGDIAEGYSVSREKKESFPLTVTSAQKNPTAFYLCASSAQGGNTEAFFGQGTRLTVV.

The V gene is TRBV7-8, the J gene TRBJ2-3; possible D gene TRBD1, 5 bases. V was trimmed by 0 bases and J by 6 bases, leaving 7 bases between them. Germline CDR1 is SGHVS and CDR2 is FQNEAQ. This CDR3 region has 13 residues. CDR3 amino acids: CASSLAGADTQYF. The CDR3 coding sequence is TGTGCCAGCAGCTTAGCTGGGGCCGATACGCAGTATTTT.

CDR3 loop: CAWSVTGYEQYF. The DNA for the CDR3 is TGTGCCTGGAGTGTTACAGGCTACGAGCAGTACTTC. J is TRBJ2-5 and V is TRBV30; a weak D match, TRBD1 (5 bases). The DNA end is more similar to TRBJ2-7, so the J call may be wrong. Germline CDR1 and CDR2: GTSNPN and SVGIG (reference sequence). The CDR3 consists of 12 residues.

This chain connects TRBV5-1 to TRBJ2-7, with D tentatively TRBD1 (5 bases). V was trimmed by 7 bases and J by 5 bases, leaving 19 bases between them. This CDR3 region has 14 residues. Per germline, CDR1 SGHRS and CDR2 YFSETQ. The CDR3 DNA follows: TGCGCCAGCGGCCAGGGCCGGCAGGGCGACGAGCAGTACTTC. It translates to CASGQGRQGDEQYF.

This chain links TRBV19 with TRBJ2-2; no definite D call. In germline, CDR1 is LNHDA, CDR2 SQIVND (reference sequence). V lost 4 bases to trimming and J lost 2 bases, with 5 bases between them. The CDR3 length is 13 residues. DNA of the CDR3: TGTGCCAGTAGTAAGCCTAACACCGGGGAGCTGTTTTTT. Its protein product is CASSKPNTGELFF.

The J gene is TRBJ2-1, the V gene TRBV5-4; a possible D gene is TRBD1 (6 bases). This CDR3 region has 12 residues. CDR1 and CDR2 from the germline V gene are SGHNT and YYREEE (reference sequence). The V gene lost 5 bases and the J gene lost 9 bases, with 12 bases spanning the gap. The CDR3 loop is CASRQGPGEQFF. CDR3 coding DNA: TGTGCCAGCAGACAGGGACCGGGTGAGCAGTTCTTC.

V gene TRBV2 combines with J gene TRBJ1-4; TRBD1 is a possible D gene (6 bases). Trimming removed 5 bases at V and 6 bases at J, with 16 bases between. The CDR3 is 15 residues long. CDR1 SNHLY and CDR2 FYNNEI come from the germline V gene. The CDR3: CASSRQQGEDEKLFF. CDR3 in DNA: TGTGCCAGCAGTCGACAACAGGGAGAGGATGAAAAACTGTTTTTT.

With respect to this clone: The germline gene is not matched at one end of the junction; a read error may be the cause. This sequence joins TRBV7-7 and TRBJ2-5; TRBD2 matches at 8 bases. Looked up from germline, CDR1 is SSHAT and CDR2 is FNYEAQ (reference sequence). The CDR3 sequence is 16 residues long. The CDR3 nucleotides are TGTGCTAGCAGTCAGTCGGCGGGGGGAGGACAAGAGACCCAGTACTTC. Translated, it gives CASSQSAGGGQETQYF.

The chain is built from TRBV5-4 and TRBJ2-7; 9 nucleotides match TRBD2. CDR1 and CDR2 (germline): SGHNT, YYREEE (reference sequence). The J segment lost 3 bases and the V segment lost 2 bases, leaving 6 bases of the junction unmatched. The CDR3 contains 15 residues. CDR3 sequence: CASSFSASGDYEQYF. CDR3 DNA sequence: TGTGCCAGCAGCTTTTCGGCTAGCGGGGACTACGAGCAGTACTTC.

This sequence joins TRBV2 and TRBJ1-2; no clear D gene. Germline lookup yields CDR1 SNHLY and CDR2 FYNNEI. CDR3 length equals 14 residues. V shed 6 bases and J shed 0 bases, with 11 bases lying between them. The CDR3 nucleotides are TGTGCCAGCAGCCGGGGTGAAGCTAACTATGGCTACACCTTC. Encoded protein: CASSRGEANYGYTF.

This clone was recorded only once. This chain connects TRBV5-1 to TRBJ2-2, with 8 positions matching TRBD1. The germline CDR1 and CDR2 sequences are SGHRS and YFSETQ. The CDR3 has 16 amino acids. Germline trimming cut 4 bases from V and 4 bases from J; bases unmatched to any gene: 9. The CDR3 reads CASSMGQEIVTGELFF. DNA for the CDR3: TGCGCCAGCAGCATGGGACAGGAAATAGTCACCGGGGAGCTGTTTTTT.

This clone showed up just once. V and J are TRBV4-1 and TRBJ2-2; TRBD2 agrees at 9 bases. The CDR3 length is 15 residues. V gave up 3 bases and J gave up 4 bases; unmatched junction bases: 3. Germline-derived CDR1 and CDR2 are MGHRA and YSYEKL. The CDR3 DNA is TGCGCCAGCAGCCATCTAGCGGGGCGCACCGGGGAGCTGTTTTTT. Protein: CASSHLAGRTGELFF.

The sample holds a few counts of this clone. This sequence joins TRBV7-2 and TRBJ2-1; TRBD2 matches at 8 bases. The germline CDR1 and CDR2 sequences are SGHTA and FQGNSA. V dropped 7 bases and J dropped 8; count of bases not matched to a gene: 7. The CDR3 has 13 amino acids. CDR3 sequence: CASTSRGGYEQFF. For the CDR3, the DNA is TGTGCCAGCACTTCACGGGGGGGCTATGAGCAGTTCTTC.

This rearrangement joins TRBV19 to TRBJ1-6; tentatively, D is TRBD1 (5 bases). The V end was cut by 1 base, the J end by 9 bases, with 13 bases between. CDR1 and CDR2 (germline): LNHDA, SQIVND (reference sequence). CDR3 size: 15 residues. The CDR3 sequence is CASSIAGDYGSPLHF. CDR3 DNA sequence: TGTGCCAGTAGTATAGCTGGGGACTATGGTTCACCCCTCCACTTT.

J is TRBJ1-2 and V is TRBV5-5; 7 bases match TRBD1. This CDR3 contains 12 residues. The trim removed 3 bases at V and 8 bases at J, leaving 4 bases unmatched. Germline loops: CDR1 SGHKS, CDR2 YYEKEE (reference sequence). CDR3 residues: CASSSQGRGYTF. The CDR3 DNA follows: TGTGCCAGCAGCTCACAGGGGCGCGGCTACACCTTC.

This clone was picked up one time. This chain connects TRBV6-5 to TRBJ1-5; D is unresolved. Per germline, CDR1 MNHEY and CDR2 SVGAGI. The CDR3 spans 14 residues. V lost 5 bases and J lost 4, with 12 bases in between. CDR3: CASSPLSLNQPQHF. The CDR3 DNA reads TGTGCCAGCAGTCCACTGTCTTTAAATCAGCCCCAGCATTTT.

J is TRBJ2-5 and V is TRBV5-4; 7 bases are shared with TRBD2. The CDR3 is 18 residues long. The germline V gene has CDR1 SGHNT and CDR2 YYREEE (reference sequence). Losses at the gene ends were 4 bases for V and 3 bases for J; bases not matched to a gene: 18. CDR3 sequence (DNA): TGTGCCAGCAGCCCAGGTCCCAGCCCGCGCCGGGGGGAAGAGACCCAGTACTTC. As protein: CASSPGPSPRRGEETQYF.

In its sample, this clone was seen once. The rearrangement uses TRBV23-1 and TRBJ1-5, with D maybe TRBD1 (6 bases). TRBV23-1 falls under the ORF class, with uncertain function. Deletions cut 0 bases from V and 5 bases from J, with 17 bases between. This CDR3 has 17 amino acids. The CDR3 DNA reads TGCGCCAGCAGTCAATCGAAGGGGGGGCGTAATCATCAGCCCCAGCATTTT. Translated: CASSQSKGGRNHQPQHF.

In this sample, this clone turned up a few times. The V call is TRBV30, the J call TRBJ2-7; TRBD1 matches at 10 bases. The ends lost 2 bases at V and 6 bases at J; junction bases unmatched: 4. The germline gives CDR1 GTSNPN, CDR2 SVGIG (reference sequence). The CDR3 is 13 residues long. CDR3 nucleotides: TGTGCCTGGAGTATAGGACAGGGGGGCGAGCAGTACTTC. This translates into CAWSIGQGGEQYF.

The V call is TRBV5-4, the J call TRBJ1-2; D unclear. CDR3 size: 15 residues. Germline V gene sequence: CDR1 SGHNT, CDR2 YYREEE (reference sequence). The V end lost 5 bases, the J end lost 0 bases, and 14 bases lay between the germline ends. The CDR3 loop is CASRRRSEANYGYTF. The CDR3 nucleotides read TGTGCCAGCAGGCGGCGGAGCGAAGCTAACTATGGCTACACCTTC.

The CDR3 DNA reads TGCAGCGTTGAATATGGCTCCGGGGAGCTGTTTTTT. Its protein product is CSVEYGSGELFF. The V gene is TRBV29-1, the J gene TRBJ2-2, with D unclear. The CDR3 is made up of 12 amino acids. The germline V and J ends were trimmed by 2 bases and 6 bases, with 7 bases remaining between them. CDR1 is SQVTM, CDR2 ANQGSEA, per germline.